This TCR beta chain was profiled in a study of cytomegalovirus exposure and HLA in healthy donors (dated by TCRdb to about 2017). Regarding the study in general: According to an earlier analysis of several hundred of the donors, 150 million to 200 million T cells yielded 90 million to 130 million unique TCR beta sequences and less than 300 Gb of sequence data. In addition to the first cohort of 650 to 800 subjects, a separate validation cohort of approximately 130 different subjects was used. High-throughput TCR immunosequencing, statistical association of individual TCRs with disease status, and machine learning were combined to predict cytomegalovirus infection status. Among roughly 400 genotyped donors of the cohort, an average of around 250,000 unique TCR beta nucleotide sequences was sequenced per donor, of which about 19% were non-productive. All discovery cohort repertoires had been generated on a single sequencing platform. Typing coverage varied by locus: 629-630 donors for A, B, C, DRB1 and DQB1; roughly 510 for DQA1; about 570 for DPA1; more than 450 for DPB1. Of the 300 to 500 genotyped donors, roughly 80% were placed in the genetic ancestry cluster associated with self-reported Caucasian donors. In the later analysis, no new phenotypic data were used to find candidate immune exposures; instead, reliance was placed on TCR beta sequences and their occurrence across donors. Roughly 300 gigabases of sequencing data and tens of millions of unique TCR sequences were included in an early release covering over 600 HLA-typed donors. A later analysis re-analyzed previously published TCR beta repertoires from 666 donors and added high-resolution HLA genotyping to study TCR occurrence patterns. Donor age, sex, ethnicity and CMV serostatus were compiled together with the repertoire data. Four to six DR-DQ haplotypes were handled as single units for association and clustering, since linkage in the cohort was strong. The study was designed to test whether signatures of past pathogen exposure could be identified by cataloging public T cell receptors. An earlier analysis of 500 to 750 of the donors applied high-throughput TCR beta sequencing to assess whether each TCR beta V gene segment acted as functional or pseudogenic. HLA typing covered class I and class II loci at four-digit resolution. In a later genetic analysis, genome-wide SNP genotypes for about three fifths of the 666 donors were used, and that subset was treated as a discovery cohort. The T cell repertoires of several hundred subjects were profiled by immunosequencing and related to cytomegalovirus serostatus. The full study reports these points: Presence/absence analyses assumed roughly uniform sequencing depth across donors, an assumption that may not hold. A total of fewer than 200 TCR beta chains were listed by the study as associated with cytomegalovirus. In an earlier analysis of 500 to 650 of the donors, most TCR beta V segments appeared in productive rearrangements about 90% or about 30% of the time, broadly matching IMGT annotations. Several of the top co-occurrence clusters appeared to be linked to parvovirus B19, influenza, CMV and Epstein-Barr virus, according to a later analysis. Correlated functional status among segregating V segments might be attributable to linkage disequilibrium, but an unknown experimental factor could not be ruled out. A later analysis associated about 17,000 TCR beta sequences with specific HLA alleles at a false discovery rate of 0.05. About 17 rarely observed V segments, including chromosome 9 orphons, were excluded from the earlier analysis of approximately 500 of the donors because counts were too low. Some IMGT-functional V segments, including TRBV6-2 and TRBV6-3, could not be distinguished by the 87-base-pair reads and were therefore excluded. A later analysis found that most CMV-associated TCR beta chains appeared HLA-restricted, with HLA associations seemingly driven largely by CMV exposure. While some public TCRs were present in many individuals, most TCR sequences turned up only very rarely across donors. When HLA alleles, especially DR and DQ, strongly co-occurred, TCR associations were difficult to assign to individual alleles. A few of the identified cytomegalovirus-associated TCR beta chains were confirmed in vitro to be specific for cytomegalovirus antigens. A cluster of highly shared sequence variants was judged likely to represent a technical artifact of the sequencing pipeline. Immune exposure information for the cohort was limited to CMV serostatus. In a later analysis, HLA-associated TCR beta chains showed more clonal expansion and lower generation probabilities than non-associated chains that were equally common. The classifier was reported to diagnose cytomegalovirus status with high specificity and sensitivity in both the original cohort and the validation cohort. According to a later analysis, TCR association rates differed among HLA loci, with DRB1 alleles showing the most associated TCRs and HLA-C alleles showing the fewest. The cohort was sequenced for TCR beta chains only, and without alpha or paired-chain data the features that could be detected were limited. According to the authors, the approach could potentially be generalized to other disease states and immunological phenotypes. In a later genetic analysis, a missense DCLRE1C variant was associated with V-gene and J-gene trimming of TCR beta chains, and the association was replicated in an independent cohort. A later genetic analysis reported fewer N-insertions in productive TCRs among donors in an Asian-associated ancestry cluster than the roughly 650-donor mean. A further reported finding was that TCR beta sequences accurately predicted the HLA-A and HLA-B alleles for most subjects in the first cohort. HLA typing was unavailable for some donors at each locus, so association tests used only the typed subset.

For this chain, trimming is 5 bases at the V end and 7 bases at the J end, and the number of junction bases without a gene match is 4. The CDR3, cysteine through phenylalanine, is 14 amino acids long. Here the CDR3 DNA is all that survives: 42 bases in frame from base 1. Looking up the germline V gene yields CDR1 SGHTA and CDR2 FQGNSA. The cohort consisted of 666 healthy bone marrow donors. Cohort members were all nominally healthy when sampled, although unrecorded immune exposures were likely present. The donor was CMV seropositive and belonged to the group of 250 to 300 seropositive cohort members. A peripheral blood sample was provided by each donor, and peripheral blood mononuclear cells were used for TCR beta sequencing. The Qiagen DNeasy Blood Extraction Kit was used to extract genomic DNA from the blood cell samples. To prepare the library, the immunoSEQ multiplex PCR assay was applied. For the multiplex PCR, a mixture combining 60 forward primers for TCR Vbeta segments and 13 reverse primers for TCR Jbeta segments was used. A multiplex PCR assay on genomic DNA amplified the CDR3 region of rearranged TCR beta genes. The amplified TCR beta libraries were sequenced on the Illumina HiSeq System as 87-base-pair reads. Per the original workflow: Across the roughly 600 repertoires, a later analysis counted some 80 million unique TCR beta chains, roughly 11 million of which were shared by at least two donors. Raw reads were error-corrected and collapsed into unique sequences by a nearest-neighbor algorithm in which closely related sequences were merged to remove PCR and sequencing errors. CDR3 sequences were aligned to IMGT reference sequences to assign V, D and J gene segments. For a sequence to be retained, at least a six-nucleotide match to both a V gene segment and a J gene segment was required. Rearrangements were called productive when the CDR3 lacked stop codons and stayed in frame with V and J; all others were non-productive. CDR3 was defined by IMGT convention, running from the second conserved V-encoded cysteine to the conserved J-encoded phenylalanine. In an earlier analysis of around 570 of the donors, sequences lacking an unambiguous match to a single V gene segment were excluded. In an earlier analysis of 587 of the donors, V segments were called functional above 56.7% productive rearrangements and were called segregating when the between-donor standard deviation exceeded 5%. A statistical classification framework was developed to diagnose cytomegalovirus status using the catalog of TCR beta chain sequences. In a later analysis, TCR nucleotide sequences were compared against IMGT/GENE-DB human TR gene sequences so that V and J genes could be assigned. In a later analysis, CDR3 sequences and most-parsimonious VDJ recombination scenarios were assigned using the TCRdist pipeline. In a later analysis, every TCR beta chain was defined by the combination of its CDR3 amino acid sequence and its V-gene family, and reads without a unique V-gene family were dropped. To address suspected cross-contamination and a sequencing artifact, a later analysis removed over 500 highly shared, low-generation-probability nucleotide sequences. For each public chain, a later analysis derived a clonal expansion index from normalized ranks of inferred template counts within each repertoire. A later analysis computed generation probabilities with a VDJ recombination model fitted to out-of-frame rearrangements, and checked the results against IGoR. A later analysis scored TCR-TCR, TCR-HLA and TCR-CMV co-occurrence with hypergeometric tests, applying a repertoire-size bias correction to TCR pairs. In a later analysis, false discovery rates were estimated by permuting HLA or CMV assignments 20 times. In a later analysis, co-occurring TCRs were grouped with DBSCAN, and TCRdist sequence similarity was added when clustering was performed within HLA-allele-positive subsets. Repertoires with fewer than 30,000 or more than 120,000 public chains were left out of co-occurrence clustering, as were five repertoires with anomalous nucleotide sharing. The table comes from immuneACCESS by way of TCRdb, which keeps in-frame sequences with V and J called. Part of the clones is missing from these tables; in studies checked, under half for an unresolved V gene and the rest for unknown reasons. The DNA was the basis for D and trimming; V, J and clone size are from that table. In all, the sample holds under 130,000 clones, and 74% of those were seen once. Approximately 2.5% of the sample lies in the top ten.

This clone has a single count. Its antigen is still unknown. Base qualities are not recorded, but no much larger clone differs from it by a single base. Other DNA sequences in the same sample also yield this CDR3. Sequencing was carried out using PBMCs. This receptor was taken from a man between 45 and 60 years old in good health and CMV-seropositive. The rearrangement joined TRBV7-2 to TRBJ1-4; 10 bases in the middle match TRBD1. The DNA reads TGTGCCAGCAGCCGGGACAGGGGTTCTGAAAAACTGTTTTTT. The resulting protein is CASSRDRGSEKLFF.